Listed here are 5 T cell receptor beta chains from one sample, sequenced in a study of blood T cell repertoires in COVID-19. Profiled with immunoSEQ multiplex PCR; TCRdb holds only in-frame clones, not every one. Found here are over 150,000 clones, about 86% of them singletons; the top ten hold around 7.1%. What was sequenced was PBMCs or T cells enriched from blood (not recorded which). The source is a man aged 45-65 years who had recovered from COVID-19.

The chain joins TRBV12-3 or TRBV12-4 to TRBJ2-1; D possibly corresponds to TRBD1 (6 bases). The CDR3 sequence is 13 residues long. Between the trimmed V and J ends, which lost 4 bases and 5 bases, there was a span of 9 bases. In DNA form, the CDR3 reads TGTGCCAGCAGTTCACCAGGGGACAATGAGCAGTTCTTC. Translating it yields CASSSPGDNEQFF.

CDR3 amino acids: CASSMTGYSNQPQHF. CDR3 in DNA: TGTGCCAGCAGTATGACAGGATATAGCAATCAGCCCCAGCATTTT. The chain carries TRBV6-5 and TRBJ1-5; D possibly corresponds to TRBD1 (6 bases). The CDR3 sequence is 15 residues long. CDR1 and CDR2 (germline): MNHEY, SVGAGI. Trimming pared 5 bases from V and 0 bases from J, leaving 11 bases between.

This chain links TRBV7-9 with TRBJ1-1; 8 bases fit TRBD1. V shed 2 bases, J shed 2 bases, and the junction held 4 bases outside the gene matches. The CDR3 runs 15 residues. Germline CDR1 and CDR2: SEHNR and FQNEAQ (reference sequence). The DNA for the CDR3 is TGTGCCAGCAGCTTAACAGGGGGAAAAAACACTGAAGCTTTCTTT. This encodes CASSLTGGKNTEAFF.

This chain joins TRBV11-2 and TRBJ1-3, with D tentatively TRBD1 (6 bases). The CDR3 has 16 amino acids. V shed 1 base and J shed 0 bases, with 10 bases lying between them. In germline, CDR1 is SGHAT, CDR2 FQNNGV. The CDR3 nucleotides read TGTGCCAGCAGCTTAGCGACAGGCCTCTCTGGAAACACCATATATTTT. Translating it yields CASSLATGLSGNTIYF.

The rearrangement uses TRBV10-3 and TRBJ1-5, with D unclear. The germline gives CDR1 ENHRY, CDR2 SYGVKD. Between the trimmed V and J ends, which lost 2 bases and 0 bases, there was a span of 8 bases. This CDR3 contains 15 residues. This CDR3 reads CAISEGGNSNQPQHF. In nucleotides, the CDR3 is TGTGCCATCAGTGAGGGAGGCAATAGCAATCAGCCCCAGCATTTT.